The 18 T cell receptor beta chains below all came from one sample that was sequenced in a study of blood T cell repertoires in COVID-19. Sequencing used immunoSEQ multiplex PCR; TCRdb keeps in-frame clones, though not all of them. The sample carries about 250,000 clones, around 88% recorded once. Material for sequencing was peripheral blood. Source of these receptors: a woman between 25 and 40 years old with COVID-19, enrolled during active disease.

The chain joins TRBV24-1 to TRBJ2-3; 10 bases align to TRBD2. Germline V gene sequence: CDR1 KGHDR, CDR2 SFDVKD. J lost 2 bases, V lost 3 bases, and 7 bases had no gene match. The CDR3 runs 17 residues. CDR3 residues: CATSDPLAGTVTDTQYF. In DNA, the CDR3 is TGTGCCACCAGTGATCCACTAGCGGGGACCGTCACAGATACGCAGTATTTT.

The gene calls are TRBV28 and TRBJ2-3, with D perhaps TRBD1 (5 bases). The CDR3 consists of 16 residues. Germline V gene data show CDR1 as MDHEN and CDR2 as SYDVKM. Trimming took off 3 bases at V and 8 bases at J, with 21 bases between the two ends. The CDR3 protein is CASSFLQDGPRATQYF. As DNA, the CDR3 is TGTGCCAGCAGTTTTTTACAGGATGGTCCGCGCGCTACGCAGTATTTT.

The chain carries TRBV7-9 and TRBJ2-2; perhaps TRBD1 as D (5 bases). The germline CDR1 and CDR2 sequences are SEHNR and FQNEAQ (reference sequence). V was cut by 5 bases and J by 2 bases, with 12 bases left in between. This CDR3 contains 15 residues. In nucleotides, the CDR3 is TGTGCCAGCAGCCAGGCGCGGACAAACACCGGGGAGCTGTTTTTT. Protein: CASSQARTNTGELFF.

The chain couples TRBV11-2 to TRBJ2-7; D is uncertain. Per germline, CDR1 SGHAT and CDR2 FQNNGV. This CDR3 has 13 residues. Trimming left V 0 bases short and J 4 bases short, with 7 bases between. The CDR3 is CASSLDPMYEQYV. The CDR3 DNA is TGTGCCAGCAGCTTAGATCCCATGTACGAGCAGTACGTC.

The chain is built from TRBV7-2 and TRBJ2-3, with 8 bases lining up with TRBD2. CDR3 size: 15 residues. The junction had 6 bases not matched to a gene; V was cut back by 3 bases and J by 4 bases. Looked up from germline, CDR1 is SGHTA and CDR2 is FQGNSA. CDR3 sequence reads: CASSFRTSPPDTQYF. In DNA, the CDR3 is TGTGCCAGCAGCTTTAGGACTAGCCCGCCAGATACGCAGTATTTT.

The J gene is TRBJ1-5, the V gene TRBV29-1; TRBD1 matches 9 bases. V gave up 5 bases and J gave up 0 bases; unmatched junction bases: 2. The CDR3 sequence is 14 residues long. The germline V gene encodes CDR1 SQVTM and CDR2 ANQGSEA. The CDR3 here is CSVRQGGSNQPQHF. CDR3 bases: TGCAGCGTTCGACAGGGGGGTAGCAATCAGCCCCAGCATTTT. Based on the CDR3 plus reference TRBV29-1 and TRBJ1-5, the full variable domain is SAVISQKPSRDICQRGTSLTIQCQVDSQVTMMFWYRQQPGQSLTLIATANQGSEATYESGFVIDKFPISRPNLTFSTLTVSNMSPEDSSIYLCSVRQGGSNQPQHFGDGTRLSIL.

This chain connects TRBV24-1 to TRBJ1-1; D is unresolved. V was cut by 4 bases and J by 1 base, with 9 bases left in between. The CDR3 covers 14 residues. The germline V gene has CDR1 KGHDR and CDR2 SFDVKD. This CDR3 is CATSDPTENTEAFF. The CDR3 DNA reads as TGTGCCACCAGTGACCCCACAGAGAACACTGAAGCTTTCTTT.

The chain has TRBV30 and TRBJ2-2; D unresolved. V was clipped by 0 bases and J by 0 bases, with 14 bases between them. The germline gives CDR1 GTSNPN, CDR2 SVGIG (reference sequence). This CDR3 has 17 amino acids. The chain's CDR3 is CAWSVRRGHTNTGELFF. The CDR3, as DNA: TGTGCCTGGAGTGTTCGTCGAGGCCACACGAACACCGGGGAGCTGTTTTTT.

The chain links TRBV6-1 to TRBJ2-5; D might be TRBD1 (7 bases). CDR1 and CDR2 from the germline V gene are MNHNS and SASEGT. Trimming took off 4 bases at V and 3 bases at J, with 21 bases between the two ends. The CDR3 covers 17 residues. The CDR3 loop is CASSAPGGTDDEETQYF. The CDR3 DNA reads TGTGCCAGCAGTGCCCCAGGAGGGACAGACGATGAAGAGACCCAGTACTTC.

The table lists this clone with a count of one. The CDR3, as DNA: TGTGCCAGCAGTTCCGGACAGGGGCGCGCCTACGAGCAGTACGTC. Protein: CASSSGQGRAYEQYV. The chain combines TRBV7-9 with TRBJ2-7, with 9 bases lining up with TRBD1. Looked up from germline, CDR1 is SEHNR and CDR2 is FQNEAQ (reference sequence). V was pared by 6 bases and J by 2 bases, with 8 bases of the junction left unmatched. The CDR3 has 15 amino acids.

This clone occurred a few times. V and J are TRBV19 and TRBJ2-1; 7 bases map to TRBD2. This CDR3 has 15 residues. Germline assignment: CDR1 LNHDA and CDR2 SQIVND (reference sequence). Trimming removed 0 bases from V and 7 bases from J; junction bases left unmatched: 6. This chain's CDR3 is CASSIDGRPRNEQFF. The CDR3 nucleotides read TGTGCCAGTAGTATAGACGGGAGGCCGCGAAATGAGCAGTTCTTC.

This clone was observed once. The V and J genes are TRBV7-9 and TRBJ1-1; tentative D call: TRBD1 (6 bases). This CDR3 comprises 12 residues. Deletions cut 1 base from V and 11 bases from J, with 11 bases between. Germline V CDR1 and CDR2: SEHNR, FQNEAQ (reference sequence). The CDR3 DNA follows: TGTGCCAGCAGCTTAGGGGGGCCCATGGCTTTCTTT. Translation: CASSLGGPMAFF.

The rearrangement links TRBV7-9 to TRBJ2-5, with a tentative D call TRBD2 (5 bases). Trimming took 5 bases from V and 5 from J, leaving 18 bases between them. The CDR3 runs 15 residues. CDR1 and CDR2 from the germline V gene are SEHNR and FQNEAQ (reference sequence). The CDR3 is CASSPAGGPLETQYF. CDR3 coding DNA: TGTGCCAGCAGCCCCGCCGGAGGTCCTTTGGAGACCCAGTACTTC. Variable domain in full (rest from reference TRBV7-9 and TRBJ2-5): DTGVSQNPRHKITKRGQNVTFRCDPISEHNRLYWYRQTLGQGPEFLTYFQNEAQLEKSRLLSDRFSAERPKGSFSTLEIQRTEQGDSAMYLCASSPAGGPLETQYFGPGTRLLVL.

This chain connects TRBV5-1 to TRBJ2-4; a weak D match, TRBD1 (6 bases). Deletions cut 0 bases from V and 6 bases from J, with 16 bases between. Germline CDR1 reads SGHRS; CDR2 reads YFSETQ. The length of the CDR3 is 16 residues. This chain's CDR3 is CASSLEPSRGRNIQYF. CDR3 coding DNA: TGCGCCAGCAGCTTGGAGCCTTCTAGGGGGAGAAACATTCAGTACTTC. The full variable domain, its missing parts supplied by reference TRBV5-1 and TRBJ2-4, is KAGVTQTPRYLIKTRGQQVTLSCSPISGHRSVSWYQQTPGQGLQFLFEYFSETQRNKGNFPGRFSGRQFSNSRSEMNVSTLELGDSALYLCASSLEPSRGRNIQYFGAGTRLSVL.

The chain is built from TRBV3-1 (or the pseudogene TRBV3-2) and TRBJ2-1, with D possibly matching TRBD2 (5 bases). This CDR3 has 16 residues. V was cut by 5 bases and J by 0 bases, with 14 bases left in between. The germline V gene has CDR1 LGHDT and CDR2 YNNKEL (reference sequence). In DNA form, the CDR3 reads TGTGCCAGCAGCGATGGTCGGCGGGTCTCCTACAATGAGCAGTTCTTC. Translated, it gives CASSDGRRVSYNEQFF.

The chain links TRBV13 to TRBJ1-2; 9 positions match TRBD1. CDR3 length: 15 amino acids. Germline CDR1 PRHDT, CDR2 FYEKMQ (reference sequence). The J segment lost 2 bases and the V segment lost 5 bases, leaving 6 bases of the junction unmatched. CDR3 protein: CASSPGTGRNYGYTF. The CDR3 coding sequence is TGTGCCAGCAGCCCTGGGACAGGGCGAAACTATGGCTACACCTTC.

The CDR3 loop is CASNGGQGIYGYTF. The CDR3 DNA reads TGTGCCAGCAATGGAGGACAGGGGATTTATGGCTACACCTTC. The V call is TRBV2, the J call TRBJ1-2; 9 bases match TRBD1. Germline V gene data show CDR1 as SNHLY and CDR2 as FYNNEI. This CDR3 is built from 14 residues. The V and J ends lost 7 bases and 5 bases, in that order; junction bases with no gene match: 8.

V and J are TRBV5-1 and TRBJ1-4; 8 bases agree with TRBD1. Unmatched junction bases numbered 5, after V lost 3 bases and J lost 7 bases. Germline V gives CDR1 SGHRS, CDR2 YFSETQ. CDR3 size: 14 residues. The CDR3 DNA is TGCGCCAGCAGCTGGGGGACAGGAACTGAAAAACTGTTTTTT. Translating gives CASSWGTGTEKLFF.